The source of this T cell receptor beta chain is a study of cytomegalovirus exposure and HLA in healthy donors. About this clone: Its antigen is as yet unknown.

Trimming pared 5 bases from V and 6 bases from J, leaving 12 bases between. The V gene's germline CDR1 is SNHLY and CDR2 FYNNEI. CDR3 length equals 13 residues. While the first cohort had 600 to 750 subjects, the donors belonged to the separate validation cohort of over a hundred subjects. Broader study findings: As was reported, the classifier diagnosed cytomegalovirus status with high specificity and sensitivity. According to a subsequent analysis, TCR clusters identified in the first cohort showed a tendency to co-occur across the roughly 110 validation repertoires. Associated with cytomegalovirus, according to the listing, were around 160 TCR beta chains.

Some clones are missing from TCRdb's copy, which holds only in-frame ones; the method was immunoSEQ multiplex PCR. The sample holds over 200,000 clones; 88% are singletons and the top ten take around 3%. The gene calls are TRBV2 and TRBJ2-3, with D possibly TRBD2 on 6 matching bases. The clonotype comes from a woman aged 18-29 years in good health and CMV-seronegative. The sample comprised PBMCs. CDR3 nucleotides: TGTGCCAGCAGTAAGAGCCGGGGGGATACGCAGTATTTT. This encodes CASSKSRGDTQYF.